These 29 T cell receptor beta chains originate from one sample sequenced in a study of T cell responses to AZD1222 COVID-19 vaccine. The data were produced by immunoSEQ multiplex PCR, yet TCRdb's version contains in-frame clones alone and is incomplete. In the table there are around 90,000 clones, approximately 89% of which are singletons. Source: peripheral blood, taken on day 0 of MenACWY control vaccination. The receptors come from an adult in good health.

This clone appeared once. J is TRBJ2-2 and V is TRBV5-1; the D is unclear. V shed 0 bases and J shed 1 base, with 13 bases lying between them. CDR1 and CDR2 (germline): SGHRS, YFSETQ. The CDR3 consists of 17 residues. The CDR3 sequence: CASSLAKQAWNTGELFF. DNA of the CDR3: TGCGCCAGCAGCTTGGCCAAGCAGGCTTGGAACACCGGGGAGCTGTTTTTT.

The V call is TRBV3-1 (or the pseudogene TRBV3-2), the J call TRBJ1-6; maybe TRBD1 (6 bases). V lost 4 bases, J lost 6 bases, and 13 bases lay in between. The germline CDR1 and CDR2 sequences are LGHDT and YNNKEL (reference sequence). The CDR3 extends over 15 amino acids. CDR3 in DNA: TGTGCCAGCAGCCCCCTGACAGGAGTTAATTCACCCCTCCACTTT. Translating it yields CASSPLTGVNSPLHF.

CDR3 loop: CATSRDQGFSTDTQYF. DNA for the CDR3: TGTGCCACCAGCAGAGATCAAGGGTTCAGCACAGATACGCAGTATTTT. The chain employs TRBV15 and TRBJ2-3; no clear D. This CDR3 region has 16 residues. Trimming stripped 0 bases from V and 0 bases from J, with 10 bases between. Germline CDR1 is LNHNV and CDR2 is YYDKDF (reference sequence).

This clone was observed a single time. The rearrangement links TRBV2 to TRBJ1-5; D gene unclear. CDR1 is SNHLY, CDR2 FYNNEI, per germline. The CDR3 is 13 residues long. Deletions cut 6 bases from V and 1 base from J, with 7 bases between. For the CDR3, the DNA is TGTGCCAGCAGAGACGACAGCAATCAGCCCCAGCATTTT. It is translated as CASRDDSNQPQHF.

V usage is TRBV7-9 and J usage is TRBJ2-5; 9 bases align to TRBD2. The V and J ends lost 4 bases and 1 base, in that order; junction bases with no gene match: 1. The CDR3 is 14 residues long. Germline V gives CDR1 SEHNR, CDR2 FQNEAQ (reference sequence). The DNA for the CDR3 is TGTGCCAGCAGCTCGACTAGCGGCCAAGAGACCCAGTACTTC. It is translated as CASSSTSGQETQYF. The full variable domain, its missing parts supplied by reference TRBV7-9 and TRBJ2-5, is DTGVSQNPRHKITKRGQNVTFRCDPISEHNRLYWYRQTLGQGPEFLTYFQNEAQLEKSRLLSDRFSAERPKGSFSTLEIQRTEQGDSAMYLCASSSTSGQETQYFGPGTRLLVL.

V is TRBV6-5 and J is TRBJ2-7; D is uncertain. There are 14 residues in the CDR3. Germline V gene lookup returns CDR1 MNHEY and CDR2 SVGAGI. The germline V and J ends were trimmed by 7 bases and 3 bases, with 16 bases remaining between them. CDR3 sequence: CASKVSPARYEQYF. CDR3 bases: TGTGCCAGCAAGGTCAGCCCGGCTCGCTACGAGCAGTACTTC.

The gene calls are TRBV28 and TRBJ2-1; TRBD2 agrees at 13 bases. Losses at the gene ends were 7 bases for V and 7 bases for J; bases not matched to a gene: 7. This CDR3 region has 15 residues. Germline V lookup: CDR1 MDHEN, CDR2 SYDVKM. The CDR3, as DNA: TGTGCCAGCATCACTAGCGGGGGGGATCATAATGAGCAGTTCTTC. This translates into CASITSGGDHNEQFF.

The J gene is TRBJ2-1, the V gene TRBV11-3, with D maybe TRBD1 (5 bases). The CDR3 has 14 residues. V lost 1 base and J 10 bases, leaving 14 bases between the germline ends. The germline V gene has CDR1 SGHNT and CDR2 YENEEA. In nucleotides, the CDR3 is TGTGCCAGCAGCTTAGGGGGCCCAATAAGGGAGCAGTTCTTC. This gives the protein CASSLGGPIREQFF.

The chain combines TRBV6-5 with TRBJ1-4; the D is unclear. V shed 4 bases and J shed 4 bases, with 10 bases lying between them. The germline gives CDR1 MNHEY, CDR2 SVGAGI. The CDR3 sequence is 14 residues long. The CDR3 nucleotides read TGTGCCAGCAGTTTCCCGGGCAATAATGAAAAACTGTTTTTT. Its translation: CASSFPGNNEKLFF.

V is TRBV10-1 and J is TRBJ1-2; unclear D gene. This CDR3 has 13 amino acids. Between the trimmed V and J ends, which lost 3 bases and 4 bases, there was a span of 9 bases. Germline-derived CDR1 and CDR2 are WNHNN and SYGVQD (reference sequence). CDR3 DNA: TGCGCCAGCAGTGATGACAACGGCTATGGCTACACCTTC. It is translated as CASSDDNGYGYTF.

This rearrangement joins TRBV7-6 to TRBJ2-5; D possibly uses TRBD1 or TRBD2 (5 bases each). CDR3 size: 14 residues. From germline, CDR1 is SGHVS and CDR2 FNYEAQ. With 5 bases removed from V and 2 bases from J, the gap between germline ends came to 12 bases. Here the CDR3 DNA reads TGTGCCAGCAGCCATCAGGGACCACAAGAGACCCAGTACTTC. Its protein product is CASSHQGPQETQYF. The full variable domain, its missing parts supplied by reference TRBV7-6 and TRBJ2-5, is GAGVSQSPRYKVTKRGQDVALRCDPISGHVSLYWYRQALGQGPEFLTYFNYEAQQDKSGLPNDRFSAERPEGSISTLTIQRTEQRDSAMYRCASSHQGPQETQYFGPGTRLLVL.

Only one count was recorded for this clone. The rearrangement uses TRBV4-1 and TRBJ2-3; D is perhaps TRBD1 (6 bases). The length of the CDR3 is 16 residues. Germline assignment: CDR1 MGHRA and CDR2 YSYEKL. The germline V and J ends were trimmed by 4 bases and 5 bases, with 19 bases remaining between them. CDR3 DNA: TGCGCCAGCAGCCCACGGGACACCTCGAATGAAGATACGCAGTATTTT. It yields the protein CASSPRDTSNEDTQYF.

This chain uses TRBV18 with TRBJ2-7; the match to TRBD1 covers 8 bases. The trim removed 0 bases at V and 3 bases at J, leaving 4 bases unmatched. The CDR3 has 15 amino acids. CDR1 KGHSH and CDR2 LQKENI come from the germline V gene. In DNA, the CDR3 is TGTGCCAGCTCACCACCCCGACAGGGGTTCTACGAGCAGTACTTC. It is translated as CASSPPRQGFYEQYF.

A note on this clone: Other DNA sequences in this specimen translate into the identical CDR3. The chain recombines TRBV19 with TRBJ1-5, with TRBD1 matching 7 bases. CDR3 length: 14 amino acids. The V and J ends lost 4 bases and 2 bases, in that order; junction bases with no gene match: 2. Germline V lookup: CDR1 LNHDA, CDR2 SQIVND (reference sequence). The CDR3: CASSTGTGNQPQHF. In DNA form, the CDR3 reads TGTGCCAGTAGTACCGGGACAGGCAATCAGCCCCAGCATTTT. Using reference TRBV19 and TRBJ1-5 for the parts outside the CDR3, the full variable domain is DGGITQSPKYLFRKEGQNVTLSCEQNLNHDAMYWYRQDPGQGLRLIYYSQIVNDFQKGDIAEGYSVSREKKESFPLTVTSAQKNPTAFYLCASSTGTGNQPQHFGDGTRLSIL.

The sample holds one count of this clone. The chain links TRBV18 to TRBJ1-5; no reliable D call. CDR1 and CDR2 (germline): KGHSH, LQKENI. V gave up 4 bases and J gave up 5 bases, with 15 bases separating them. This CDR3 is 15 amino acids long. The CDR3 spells CASSLELQYDQPQHF. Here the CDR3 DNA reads TGTGCCAGCTCACTAGAATTGCAATATGATCAGCCCCAGCATTTT.

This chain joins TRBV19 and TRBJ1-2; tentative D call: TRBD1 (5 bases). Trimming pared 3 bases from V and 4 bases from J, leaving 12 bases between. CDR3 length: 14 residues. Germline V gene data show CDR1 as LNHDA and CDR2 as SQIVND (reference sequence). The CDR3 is CASSIGGEGYGYTF. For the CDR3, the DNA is TGTGCCAGTAGTATTGGGGGAGAAGGCTATGGCTACACCTTC.

The CDR3 region is CASSFGTGLGNTIYF. CDR3 in DNA: TGTGCCAGCAGTTTCGGTACAGGATTGGGAAACACCATATATTTT. This sequence joins TRBV28 and TRBJ1-3; D might be TRBD1 (5 bases). Germline loops: CDR1 MDHEN, CDR2 SYDVKM. V was pared by 3 bases and J by 4 bases, with 13 bases between. CDR3 length: 15 amino acids. The variable domain in full, completed from reference TRBV28 and TRBJ1-3, reads DVKVTQSSRYLVKRTGEKVFLECVQDMDHENMFWYRQDPGLGLRLIYFSYDVKMKEKGDIPEGYSVSREKKERFSLILESASTNQTSMYLCASSFGTGLGNTIYFGEGSWLTVV.

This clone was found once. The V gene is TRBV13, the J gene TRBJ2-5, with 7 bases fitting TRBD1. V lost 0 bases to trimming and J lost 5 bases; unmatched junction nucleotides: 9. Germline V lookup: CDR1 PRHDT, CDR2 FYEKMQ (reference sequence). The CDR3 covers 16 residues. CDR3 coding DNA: TGTGCCAGCAGCTTAGGGAATAAAGGGGGCTTGGAGACCCAGTACTTC. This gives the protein CASSLGNKGGLETQYF.

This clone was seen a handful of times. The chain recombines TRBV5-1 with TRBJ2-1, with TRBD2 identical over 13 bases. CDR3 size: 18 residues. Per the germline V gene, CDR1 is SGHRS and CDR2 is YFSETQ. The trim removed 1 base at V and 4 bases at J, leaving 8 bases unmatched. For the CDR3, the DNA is TGCGCCAGCAGCTTGAAAGGACTAGCGGGAGTAACTTACAATGAGCAGTTCTTC. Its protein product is CASSLKGLAGVTYNEQFF.

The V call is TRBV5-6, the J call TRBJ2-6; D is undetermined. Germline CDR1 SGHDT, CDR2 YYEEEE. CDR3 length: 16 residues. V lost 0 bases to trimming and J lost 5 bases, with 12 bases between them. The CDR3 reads CASSLVVDGWANVLTF. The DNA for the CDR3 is TGTGCCAGCAGCTTGGTTGTGGACGGGTGGGCCAACGTCCTGACTTTC.

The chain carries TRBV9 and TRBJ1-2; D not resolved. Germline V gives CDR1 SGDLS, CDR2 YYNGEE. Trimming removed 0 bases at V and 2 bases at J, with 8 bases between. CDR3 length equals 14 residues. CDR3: CASSVATVNYGYTF. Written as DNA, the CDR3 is TGTGCCAGCAGCGTAGCTACGGTCAACTATGGCTACACCTTC.

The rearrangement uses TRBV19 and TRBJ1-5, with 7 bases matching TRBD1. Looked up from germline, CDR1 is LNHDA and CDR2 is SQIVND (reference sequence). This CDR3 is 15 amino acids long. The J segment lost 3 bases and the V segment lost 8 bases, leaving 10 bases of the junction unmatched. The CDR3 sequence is CASLDRNGANQPQHF. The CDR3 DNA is TGTGCCAGTCTGGACAGGAATGGCGCCAATCAGCCCCAGCATTTT.

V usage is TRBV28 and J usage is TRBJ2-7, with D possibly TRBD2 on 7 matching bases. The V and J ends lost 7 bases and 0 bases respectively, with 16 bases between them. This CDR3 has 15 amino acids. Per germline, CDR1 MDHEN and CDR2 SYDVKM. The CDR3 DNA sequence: TGTGCCAGCACTAACGGGGGCGGGAGCTCCTACGAGCAGTACTTC. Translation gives CASTNGGGSSYEQYF. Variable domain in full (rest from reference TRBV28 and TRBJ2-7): DVKVTQSSRYLVKRTGEKVFLECVQDMDHENMFWYRQDPGLGLRLIYFSYDVKMKEKGDIPEGYSVSREKKERFSLILESASTNQTSMYLCASTNGGGSSYEQYFGPGTRLTVT.

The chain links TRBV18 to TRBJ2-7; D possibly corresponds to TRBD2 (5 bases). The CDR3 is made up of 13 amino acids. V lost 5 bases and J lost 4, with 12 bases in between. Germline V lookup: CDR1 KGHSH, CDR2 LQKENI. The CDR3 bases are TGTGCCAGCTCATTTTCAGAGGGTTACGAGCAGTACTTC. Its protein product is CASSFSEGYEQYF.

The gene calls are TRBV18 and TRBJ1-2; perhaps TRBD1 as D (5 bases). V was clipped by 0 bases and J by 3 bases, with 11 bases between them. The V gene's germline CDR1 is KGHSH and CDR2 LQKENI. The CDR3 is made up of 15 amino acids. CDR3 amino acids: CASSPPSVTDYGYTF. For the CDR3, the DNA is TGTGCCAGCTCACCACCGTCCGTGACAGACTATGGCTACACCTTC.

CDR3 nucleotides: TGTGCCAGCAGTGAGGTCCCGAACACTGAAGCTTTCTTT. This sequence encodes CASSEVPNTEAFF. This chain uses TRBV6-1 with TRBJ1-1; no clear D gene. CDR3 length: 13 residues. Trimming took 3 bases from V and 1 from J, leaving 6 bases between them. Per the germline V gene, CDR1 is MNHNS and CDR2 is SASEGT.

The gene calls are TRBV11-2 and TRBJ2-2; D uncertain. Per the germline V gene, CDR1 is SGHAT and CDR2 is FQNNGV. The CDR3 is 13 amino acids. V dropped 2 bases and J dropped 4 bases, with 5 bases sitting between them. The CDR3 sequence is CASSLIRTGELFF. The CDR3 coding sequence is TGTGCCAGCAGCTTAATCCGCACCGGGGAGCTGTTTTTT.

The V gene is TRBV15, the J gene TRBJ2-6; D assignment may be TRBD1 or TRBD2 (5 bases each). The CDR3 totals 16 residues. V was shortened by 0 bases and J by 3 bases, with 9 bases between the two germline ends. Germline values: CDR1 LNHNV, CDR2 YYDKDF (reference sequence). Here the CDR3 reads CATSRDGTVGANVLTF. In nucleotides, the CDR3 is TGTGCCACCAGCAGAGATGGGACGGTTGGGGCCAACGTCCTGACTTTC.

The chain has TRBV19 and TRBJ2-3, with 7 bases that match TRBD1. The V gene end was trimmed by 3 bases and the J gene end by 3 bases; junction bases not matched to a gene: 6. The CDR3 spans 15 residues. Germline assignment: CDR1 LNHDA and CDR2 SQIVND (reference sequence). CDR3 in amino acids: CASSMGAGGTDTQYF. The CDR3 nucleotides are TGTGCCAGTAGTATGGGGGCAGGGGGAACAGATACGCAGTATTTT.